These T cell receptor beta chains were read from a single sample in a study of technical replicates of blood from a few donors. Using immunoSEQ multiplex PCR, the repertoire was profiled, and TCRdb retains in-frame clones only, with some absent. This repertoire shows about 95,000 clones, 85% to 95% found once; its top ten account for about 0.3%. Sequenced sample: T cells isolated from PBMCs. These receptors all come from a human donor in good health. Both conserved end residues are part of each CDR3. A D gene is named only where the DNA matches it firmly. Some rows mark clone size as missing; the rest say once, few, many or name a class of expanded clone.

TGTGCCAGCAGTCTTACCGGGGAGCTGTTTTTT	CASSLTGELFF	NA	TRBV7-9	NA	TRBJ2-2
TGCGCCAGCAGCTTGGATACTAGCGGGGCCTACGAGCAGTACTTC	CASSLDTSGAYEQYF	NA	TRBV5-1	TRBD2	TRBJ2-7
TGTGCCAGCTCACTGTATTCAGGGGTCACCGGGGAGCTGTTTTTT	CASSLYSGVTGELFF	NA	TRBV18	NA	TRBJ2-2
TGTGCCAGCAGCCCCCGAACAGGGATCCTGAACACCGGGGAGCTGTTTTTT	CASSPRTGILNTGELFF	NA	TRBV11-2	NA	TRBJ2-2
TGTGCCAGTAGTCATGTCGGCAATGAGCAGTTCTTC	CASSHVGNEQFF	NA	TRBV19	NA	TRBJ2-1
TGTGCCAGTAGTAACACCGGGACAGGGGACCAGCCCCAGCATTTT	CASSNTGTGDQPQHF	NA	TRBV19	TRBD1	TRBJ1-5
TGTGCCACCAGTATTGGCAACCTTTACGAGCAGTACTTC	CATSIGNLYEQYF	NA	TRBV19	NA	TRBJ2-7
TGTGCCAGCAGCCGCGACAGGGGAGACGAGCAGTACTTC	CASSRDRGDEQYF	NA	TRBV6-6	TRBD1	TRBJ2-7
TGCAGCGTTGTCCGGCGGCTGAACACTGAAGCTTTCTTT	CSVVRRLNTEAFF	NA	TRBV29-1	NA	TRBJ1-1
TGCAGCGTCTTGACAGGCGTAGGGGAGACCCAGTACTTC	CSVLTGVGETQYF	once	TRBV29-1	NA	TRBJ2-5
TGTGCCAGCAGCGTAGATCCCACCCCGGGGACCCAGTACTTC	CASSVDPTPGTQYF	NA	TRBV9	NA	TRBJ2-5
TGTGCCAGCTCACCCCCCGGGGGTTATGGCTACACCTTC	CASSPPGGYGYTF	few	TRBV18	NA	TRBJ1-2
TGTGCCAGCAGTAGCGGCGGGAGGAGCACAGATACGCAGTATTTT	CASSSGGRSTDTQYF	NA	TRBV2	TRBD2	TRBJ2-3
TGTGCCAGCAGCTCTAGGGGACTAGCCCCAGATACGCAGTATTTT	CASSSRGLAPDTQYF	NA	TRBV9	TRBD2	TRBJ2-3
TGTGCCAGCAGGAGCGACACAGATACGCAGTATTTT	CASRSDTDTQYF	NA	TRBV11-3	NA	TRBJ2-3
TGTGCCAGCAGTTTACGGGCGGGAGTTTCAGATACGCAGTATTTT	CASSLRAGVSDTQYF	NA	TRBV27	TRBD2	TRBJ2-3
TGCGCCAGCAGCCTCACTGATAGCGAGCAACAGTTCTTC	CASSLTDSEQQFF	NA	TRBV4-1	NA	TRBJ2-1
TGTGCCAGCAGCCAGGGACTAGCGGGAGAGTATGAGCAGTTCTTC	CASSQGLAGEYEQFF	NA	TRBV28	TRBD2	TRBJ2-1
TGTGCCAGTAGTATCGACGGGAATCAGCCCCAGCATTTT	CASSIDGNQPQHF	NA	TRBV19	NA	TRBJ1-5
TGTGCCAGCAGCTCCCGCCGGGGACAGGGGAATGAAAAACTGTTTTTT	CASSSRRGQGNEKLFF	NA	TRBV7-2	TRBD1	TRBJ1-4
TGCGCCAGCAGCCAAGAGGCTTGGTCGGGGAGCCACGAGCAGTACTTC	CASSQEAWSGSHEQYF	NA	TRBV4-3	NA	TRBJ2-7
TGTGCCAGCTCACCTGTCGAGGGGGCCGGTGGCTACACCTTC	CASSPVEGAGGYTF	NA	TRBV18	TRBD1	TRBJ1-2
TGTGCCTTACCGACTAGCGGGAGGGGTGAGCAGTTCTTC	CALPTSGRGEQFF	NA	TRBV30	TRBD2	TRBJ2-1
TGTGCCAGCAGGCTTACTAGGCGAGCAGATACGCAGTATTTT	CASRLTRRADTQYF	NA	TRBV7-2	NA	TRBJ2-3
TGTGCCAGCAGGAGGACAGGAACCTATGGCTACACCTTC	CASRRTGTYGYTF	NA	TRBV6-1	TRBD1	TRBJ1-2
TGTGCCAGCAGCGAGGACAGACACCTTATCTATGGCTACACCTTC	CASSEDRHLIYGYTF	NA	TRBV5-8	NA	TRBJ1-2
TGTGCCAGCAGCCAGAGGACTAGCGGGGGTCACAATGAGCAGTTCTTC	CASSQRTSGGHNEQFF	NA	TRBV7-9	TRBD2	TRBJ2-1
TGTGCCAGCAGCTTTAGTCAGGGCTACGAGCAGTACTTC	CASSFSQGYEQYF	NA	TRBV7-9	NA	TRBJ2-7
TGTGCCAGCTCACCTACTTCCTACGAGCAGTACTTC	CASSPTSYEQYF	NA	TRBV18	NA	TRBJ2-7
TGTGCCAGCAGCCCAGGGGAAGTCAAAAACATTCAGTACTTC	CASSPGEVKNIQYF	NA	TRBV5-4	NA	TRBJ2-4
TGTGCCAGCAGCCTTACGTCGGTAGCTGAAGCTTTCTTT	CASSLTSVAEAFF	NA	TRBV25-1	NA	TRBJ1-1
TGTGCCAGCAGTGTCGACGGACTCAACACCGGGGAGCTGTTTTTT	CASSVDGLNTGELFF	NA	TRBV2	NA	TRBJ2-2
TGTGCCAGTAGTGGCGTAAGGGGAATGGCTTTCTTT	CASSGVRGMAFF	once	TRBV19	NA	TRBJ1-1
TGTGCCAGCAGCCAAACTAGCGGGAGGGCCTTGTCTGAGCAGTTCTTC	CASSQTSGRALSEQFF	NA	TRBV28	TRBD2	TRBJ2-1
TGTGCCAGCAGCTCCAAGACGGGACAGGTCCGTTATGGCTACACCTTC	CASSSKTGQVRYGYTF	NA	TRBV11-2	TRBD1	TRBJ1-2
TGTGCCAGCAGCCGGGAGGTGTCAGGGGGCTTCGAGGCTGAAGCTTTCTTT	CASSREVSGGFEAEAFF	NA	TRBV9	TRBD1	TRBJ1-1
TGCGCCAGCAGCCCTCGGGAGGGCAGGGCAGATACGCAGTATTTT	CASSPREGRADTQYF	NA	TRBV4-3	TRBD2	TRBJ2-3
TGTGCCAGCAACTCGGACTCATTCACAGATACGCAGTATTTT	CASNSDSFTDTQYF	few	TRBV9	NA	TRBJ2-3
TGTGCCAGCAGGATGCCCGGGACAGGAGTCAATGAGCAGTTCTTC	CASRMPGTGVNEQFF	NA	TRBV28	TRBD1	TRBJ2-1